Below, 15 T cell receptor beta chains from the same sample are listed, as sequenced in a study of OX40 agonist ivuxolimab in advanced cancers. Clones were read by immunoSEQ multiplex PCR, and TCRdb kept only the in-frame ones, dropping some. The sample lists 90,000 or so clones; 92% were seen once. The sequences come from CD4+ or CD8+ T cells sorted from blood, collected in a trial of the OX40 agonist ivuxolimab. These receptors were collected from an adult with an advanced solid tumor such as melanoma, head and neck, liver or kidney cancer.

This chain links TRBV10-3 with TRBJ2-1; D uncertain. CDR1 and CDR2 from the germline V gene are ENHRY and SYGVKD. Trimming took off 0 bases at V and 0 bases at J, with 9 bases between the two ends. This CDR3 has 16 amino acids. The CDR3 protein is CAISESVFSSYNEQFF. CDR3 in DNA: TGTGCCATCAGTGAGTCAGTGTTTAGCTCCTACAATGAGCAGTTCTTC.

The V call is TRBV28, the J call TRBJ1-5, with D possibly being TRBD1 (6 bases). CDR1 is MDHEN, CDR2 SYDVKM, per germline. The V and J ends lost 6 bases and 3 bases respectively, with 15 bases between them. There are 15 residues in the CDR3. The CDR3 region is CASSPPMGANQPQHF. The CDR3 region has the DNA TGTGCCAGCAGCCCTCCTATGGGGGCCAATCAGCCCCAGCATTTT.

This chain connects TRBV7-8 to TRBJ1-2; the D gene is possibly TRBD1 (6 bases). The CDR3 has 16 residues. Germline CDR1 reads SGHVS; CDR2 reads FQNEAQ. The V and J ends lost 0 bases and 8 bases respectively, with 19 bases between them. CDR3 DNA: TGTGCCAGCAGCTTAGCCCAAGACAGGTTGGCAGGCGGCTACACCTTC. Encoded protein: CASSLAQDRLAGGYTF.

This clone was seen a single time. This sequence joins TRBV6-5 and TRBJ2-7; D is uncertain. CDR1 is MNHEY, CDR2 SVGAGI, per germline. The V gene lost 5 bases and the J gene lost 3 bases, with 14 bases spanning the gap. This CDR3 region has 14 residues. The CDR3 reads CASSPGLRHYEQYF. The CDR3 DNA reads TGTGCCAGCAGTCCCGGTTTACGCCACTACGAGCAGTACTTC.

This chain joins TRBV25-1 and TRBJ2-7; maybe TRBD1 (6 bases). The CDR3 sequence is 14 residues long. The germline V gene encodes CDR1 MGHDK and CDR2 SYGVNS. V lost 5 bases and J lost 4, with 15 bases in between. The CDR3 is CASSWPGQPYEQYF. The CDR3 region has the DNA TGTGCCAGCAGTTGGCCGGGACAACCTTACGAGCAGTACTTC.

The chain uses TRBV7-9 and TRBJ2-5, with D hard to call. V was trimmed by 0 bases and J by 4 bases, leaving 3 bases between them. The CDR3 is made up of 12 amino acids. Germline assignment: CDR1 SEHNR and CDR2 FQNEAQ (reference sequence). CDR3 region: CASSLAGETQYF. The CDR3 nucleotides are TGTGCCAGCAGCTTAGCGGGAGAGACCCAGTACTTC.

V is TRBV11-2 and J is TRBJ2-5; tentatively, D is TRBD2 (6 bases). Looked up from germline, CDR1 is SGHAT and CDR2 is FQNNGV. The CDR3 contains 14 residues. Trimming shortened V by 4 bases and J by 1 base, and 10 bases separated the two germline ends. The CDR3: CASSSGTPQETQYF. CDR3 nucleotides: TGTGCCAGCAGCTCGGGGACTCCCCAAGAGACCCAGTACTTC. Full variable domain (remainder filled in from reference TRBV11-2 and TRBJ2-5): EAGVAQSPRYKIIEKRQSVAFWCNPISGHATLYWYQQILGQGPKLLIQFQNNGVVDDSQLPKDRFSAERLKGVDSTLKIQPAKLEDSAVYLCASSSGTPQETQYFGPGTRLLVL.

This sequence joins TRBV9 and TRBJ2-3; D not resolved. Trimming removed 0 bases from V and 6 bases from J, with 14 bases in between. Germline V gene data show CDR1 as SGDLS and CDR2 as YYNGEE. CDR3 length: 15 amino acids. The CDR3 loop is CASSVGAQDLDTQYF. CDR3 nucleotide sequence: TGTGCCAGCAGCGTAGGGGCCCAGGATCTGGATACGCAGTATTTT.

For the CDR3, the DNA is TGTGCCAGCACCCGAGGGGGGCAGGAGTCCTACGAGCAGTACTTC. Residues: CASTRGGQESYEQYF. The chain is built from TRBV6-5 and TRBJ2-7; tentatively, D is TRBD1 or TRBD2 (6 bases each). V dropped 7 bases and J dropped 1 base, with 17 bases sitting between them. CDR1 is MNHEY and CDR2 is SVGAGI in the germline V gene. CDR3 length: 15 residues.

V usage is TRBV5-1 and J usage is TRBJ2-7; the D is unclear. Between the trimmed V and J ends, which lost 0 bases and 6 bases, there was a span of 13 bases. The germline V gene encodes CDR1 SGHRS and CDR2 YFSETQ. The CDR3 length is 14 residues. The CDR3 protein is CASSLDLRSIEQYF. Here the CDR3 DNA reads TGCGCCAGCAGCTTGGATTTGAGAAGCATCGAGCAGTACTTC.

The J gene is TRBJ2-1, the V gene TRBV28, with D perhaps TRBD1 (5 bases). Between the trimmed V and J ends, which lost 6 bases and 6 bases, there was a span of 18 bases. This CDR3 comprises 15 residues. CDR1 is MDHEN and CDR2 is SYDVKM in the germline V gene. This CDR3 is CASSRPVQGSNEQFF. Here the CDR3 DNA reads TGTGCCAGCAGCCGGCCTGTGCAGGGTTCCAATGAGCAGTTCTTC. Variable domain in full (rest from reference TRBV28 and TRBJ2-1): DVKVTQSSRYLVKRTGEKVFLECVQDMDHENMFWYRQDPGLGLRLIYFSYDVKMKEKGDIPEGYSVSREKKERFSLILESASTNQTSMYLCASSRPVQGSNEQFFGPGTRLTVL.

The CDR3 sequence: CASSVATGLAGTGELFF. The DNA for the CDR3 is TGTGCCAGCAGCGTAGCTACTGGACTAGCGGGCACCGGGGAGCTGTTTTTT. This rearrangement joins TRBV9 to TRBJ2-2; 11 bases map to TRBD2. Germline CDR1 and CDR2: SGDLS and YYNGEE. This CDR3 contains 17 residues. Germline trimming cut 0 bases from V and 4 bases from J; bases unmatched to any gene: 5.

The chain carries TRBV5-1 and TRBJ2-7, with 10 positions matching TRBD2. This CDR3 has 15 residues. Germline CDR1 reads SGHRS; CDR2 reads YFSETQ. V lost 0 bases to trimming and J lost 2 bases; unmatched junction nucleotides: 2. In nucleotides, the CDR3 is TGCGCCAGCAGCTTGGGACTAGCGGGCGCCTACGAGCAGTACTTC. Translation gives CASSLGLAGAYEQYF.

The V gene is TRBV29-1, the J gene TRBJ2-3; D is perhaps TRBD2 (7 bases). Per germline, CDR1 SQVTM and CDR2 ANQGSEA. The V gene lost 7 bases and the J gene lost 0 bases, with 17 bases spanning the gap. The CDR3 runs to 15 residues. In DNA, the CDR3 is TGCAGCGCTACAGGGCCAGCGGGAAGCACAGATACGCAGTATTTT. Translation gives CSATGPAGSTDTQYF.

CDR3: CASSERNSNQPQHF. CDR3 DNA sequence: TGTGCCAGCAGTGAAAGGAATAGCAATCAGCCCCAGCATTTT. The J gene is TRBJ1-5, the V gene TRBV2; D uncertain. V was shortened by 2 bases and J by 0 bases, with 5 bases between the two germline ends. The CDR3 loop spans 14 amino acids. Germline V gene sequence: CDR1 SNHLY, CDR2 FYNNEI. The full variable domain, rest sourced from reference TRBV2 and TRBJ1-5, is EPEVTQTPSHQVTQMGQEVILRCVPISNHLYFYWYRQILGQKVEFLVSFYNNEISEKSEIFDDQFSVERPDGSNFTLKIRSTKLEDSAMYFCASSERNSNQPQHFGDGTRLSIL.